The T cell receptor beta chain described here comes from a study of T cell responses to AZD1222 COVID-19 vaccine. Investigators merged groups given second doses at roughly 4 or roughly 12 weeks. Concerning this clone itself: Its antigen is as yet unknown.

Germline V gene sequence: CDR1 KGHDR, CDR2 SFDVKD. Trimming shortened V by 9 bases and J by 8 bases, and 12 bases separated the two germline ends. The CDR3 length is 11 residues. Study results and caveats: At baseline, seropositivity was found in only a handful of AZD1222 recipients. CD4 TCRs associated with vaccination spanned spike, dominating at 160-218 and 743-854. Donors were mostly white British, more females; clonal diversity possibly underestimated.

Repertoires were generated with immunoSEQ multiplex PCR, while TCRdb's copy carries only in-frame clones and drops some. The data show roughly 190,000 clones, approximately 89% seen once. The sequence was collected from an adult who received the AZD1222 COVID-19 vaccine. This specimen consisted of peripheral blood, obtained 28 days after the second AZD1222 dose. The chain links TRBV24-1 to TRBJ1-1, with D tentatively TRBD1 (6 bases). The CDR3, as DNA: TGTGCCACCCGGCAGGGGTTCGAAGCTTTCTTT. Translation gives CATRQGFEAFF.